One and the same sample provided the 2 T cell receptor beta chains below, sequenced in a study of control samples from healthy donors and cancer patients. Assay used: immunoSEQ multiplex PCR; TCRdb lists only in-frame clones, some missing. The sample gives about 75,000 clones, roughly 92% of which show up once; 6.2% is in the top ten. Sequenced: blood. The receptors originated from a woman aged 40 to 49 in good health.

This rearrangement joins TRBV6-5 to TRBJ1-3, with a possible D match to TRBD1 (6 bases). Germline V gene sequence: CDR1 MNHEY, CDR2 SVGAGI. Trimming pared 2 bases from V and 7 bases from J, leaving 12 bases between. This CDR3 region has 14 residues. The CDR3 loop reads CASSYDGTRNTIYF. The DNA for the CDR3 is TGTGCCAGCAGTTACGACGGGACAAGGAACACCATATATTTT.

The chain recombines TRBV3-1 (or the pseudogene TRBV3-2) with TRBJ2-7; tentatively, D is TRBD1 or TRBD2 (5 bases each). Germline V gene sequence: CDR1 LGHDT, CDR2 YNNKEL (reference sequence). The CDR3 runs 15 residues. Trimming removed 0 bases from V and 6 bases from J, with 15 bases in between. CDR3 coding DNA: TGTGCCAGCAGCCAAGATTGGGGCGGGTCGGGCGAGCAGTACTTC. Translation: CASSQDWGGSGEQYF.